Included here is one T cell receptor beta chain sequence, with context. The clone's antigen remains unknown. No per-base quality is available; no much larger clone lies one base away. The same CDR3 also results from other DNA sequences found in this sample. This sample is drawn from a study of blood T cell repertoires in COVID-19 (dated by TCRdb to about 2020). For the wider study: Collaborator samples came from the United States, Italy and Spain and covered acute and convalescent phases of COVID-19. The prospective study material was composed of cDNA or gDNA derived from T cells, B-cell-depleted T cells, or PBMCs. The repertoires were released in a freely available public database intended as a resource for research on the immune response to SARS-CoV-2. The dataset comprised deeply sampled blood TCRbeta repertoires from subjects exposed to, actively infected with, or recovered from COVID-19. The sample metadata nearly always contained a de-identified subject ID, COVID-19 status, age in years and sex. The samples were drawn from the first 160 participants of the ongoing ImmuneRACE study and from some 1,300 subjects provided by 6 global collaborators. Where HLA class I and class II types were available, the types were taken from metadata supplied by the sample provider, not from assay-based typing.

Here is what the overall study found, with its caveats: The amount of clinical and demographic metadata varied by source and participant and was provided uncurated.

The germline V gene encodes CDR1 KGHSH and CDR2 LQKENI. Counted from cysteine to phenylalanine, this CDR3 has 14 amino acids. Just the 42-base CDR3 DNA is kept, in frame starting at base 1. Trimming at the junction amounts to 2 bases on V and 3 bases on J, and the germline ends lie 7 bases apart. TCRbeta CDR3 regions were amplified from genomic DNA by means of the immunoSEQ Assay, a bias-controlled multiplex PCR. As for the authors' bioinformatics: Nucleated cell counts per sample were estimated from amplification of reference gene primers within the assay. To quantify the absolute abundance of each unique TCRbeta CDR3 rearrangement, sequence reads were collapsed and filtered. For each sample, productive Simpson clonality was calculated as the square root of Simpson's diversity index over productive rearrangements. Drawn from immuneACCESS, this table holds only the in-frame rearrangements with V and J called that TCRdb kept. Clones are partly lost; checked studies trace under half to an unresolved V gene and leave the rest unexplained. V, J and clone size are those of that table, while D and trimming were read from the DNA. Within this sample are some 180,000 clones, with 75% to 85% of them counted one time only. The ten largest clones take up approximately 12% of the sample.

At one collaborating source in Seattle, patients were enrolled during active infection and were followed longitudinally through the course of disease. Each collaborating institution followed its own protocols to collect whole blood in K2EDTA tubes. For TCRbeta analysis, collaborator samples were shipped as frozen whole blood, as isolated PBMCs, or as DNA extracted from either sample type. The clonotype was recovered from a woman of 80 years or more with COVID-19, enrolled during active disease. Sequencing was done on a sample of peripheral blood. The chain is encoded by TRBV18 joined to TRBJ2-2; no confident D gene assignment can be made. This receptor has the CDR3 CASSPGQYTGELFF. The DNA sequence reads TGTGCCAGCTCACCAGGCCAGTACACCGGGGAGCTGTTTTTT.